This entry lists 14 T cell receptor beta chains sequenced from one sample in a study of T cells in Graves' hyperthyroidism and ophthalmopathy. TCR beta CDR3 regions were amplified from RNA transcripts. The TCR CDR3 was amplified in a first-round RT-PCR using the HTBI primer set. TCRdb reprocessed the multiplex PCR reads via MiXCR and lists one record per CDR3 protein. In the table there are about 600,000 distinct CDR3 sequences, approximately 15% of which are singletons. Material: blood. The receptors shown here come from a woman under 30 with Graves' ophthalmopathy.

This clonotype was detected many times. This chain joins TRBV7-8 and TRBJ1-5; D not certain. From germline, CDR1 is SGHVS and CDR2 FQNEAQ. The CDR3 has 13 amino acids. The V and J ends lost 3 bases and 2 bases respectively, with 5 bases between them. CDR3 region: CASSFDGNQPQHF. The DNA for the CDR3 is TGTGCCAGCAGCTTCGATGGCAATCAGCCCCAGCATTTT.

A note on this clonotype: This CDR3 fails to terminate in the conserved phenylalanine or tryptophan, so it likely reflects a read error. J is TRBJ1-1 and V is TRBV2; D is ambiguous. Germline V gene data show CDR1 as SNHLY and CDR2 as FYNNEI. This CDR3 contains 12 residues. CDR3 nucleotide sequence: TGTGCCAGTCTTTATATGAACGCTGAAGCTTTCCTT. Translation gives CASLYMNAEAFL.

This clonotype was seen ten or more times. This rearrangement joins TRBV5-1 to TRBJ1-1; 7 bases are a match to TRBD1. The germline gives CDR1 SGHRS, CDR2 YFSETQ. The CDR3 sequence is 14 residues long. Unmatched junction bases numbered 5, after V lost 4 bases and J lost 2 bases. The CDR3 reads CASSLGQINTEAFF. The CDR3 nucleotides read TGCGCCAGCAGCCTGGGACAGATAAACACTGAAGCTTTCTTT.

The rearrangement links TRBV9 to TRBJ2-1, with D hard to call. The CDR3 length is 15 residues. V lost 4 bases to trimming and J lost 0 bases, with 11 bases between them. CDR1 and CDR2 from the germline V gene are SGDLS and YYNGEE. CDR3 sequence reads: CASSSHQHSYNEQFF. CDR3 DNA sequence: TGTGCCAGCAGCAGCCACCAACACTCCTACAATGAGCAGTTCTTC.

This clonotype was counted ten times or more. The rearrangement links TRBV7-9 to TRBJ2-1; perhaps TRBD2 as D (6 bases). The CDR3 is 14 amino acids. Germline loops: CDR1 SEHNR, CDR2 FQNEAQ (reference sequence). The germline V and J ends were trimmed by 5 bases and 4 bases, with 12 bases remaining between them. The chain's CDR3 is CASSPPGEYNEQFF. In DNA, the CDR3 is TGTGCCAGCAGCCCCCCGGGGGAATACAATGAGCAGTTCTTC.

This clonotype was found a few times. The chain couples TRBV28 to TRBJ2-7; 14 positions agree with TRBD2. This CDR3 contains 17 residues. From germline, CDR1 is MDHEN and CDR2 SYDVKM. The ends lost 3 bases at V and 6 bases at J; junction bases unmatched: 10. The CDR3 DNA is TGTGCCAGCAGTTTGCAGACTAGCGGGAGGGCCACGGGCGAGCAGTACTTC. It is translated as CASSLQTSGRATGEQYF.

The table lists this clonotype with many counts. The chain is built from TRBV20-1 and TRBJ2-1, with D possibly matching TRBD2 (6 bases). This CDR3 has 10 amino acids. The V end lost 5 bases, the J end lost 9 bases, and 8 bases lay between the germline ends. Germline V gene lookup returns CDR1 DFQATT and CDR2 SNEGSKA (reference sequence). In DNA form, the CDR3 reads TGCAGTGCTTGGGGAGGTGAGCAGTTCTTC. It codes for CSAWGGEQFF.

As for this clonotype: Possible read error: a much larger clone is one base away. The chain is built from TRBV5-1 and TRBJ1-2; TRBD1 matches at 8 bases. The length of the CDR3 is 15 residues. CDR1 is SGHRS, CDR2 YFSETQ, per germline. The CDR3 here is CASSGRTGTFSGCTF. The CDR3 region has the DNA TGCGCCAGCAGCGGGAGGACAGGGACCTTTTCTGGCTGCACCTTC.

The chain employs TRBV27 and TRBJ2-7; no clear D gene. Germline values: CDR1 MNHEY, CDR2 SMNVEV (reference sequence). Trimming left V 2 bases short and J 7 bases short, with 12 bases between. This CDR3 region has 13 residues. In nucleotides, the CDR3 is TGTGCCAGCAGTTTAAACTCCGACGGAGAGCAGTACTTC. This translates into CASSLNSDGEQYF.

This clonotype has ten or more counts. CDR3 coding DNA: TGCAGTGCTAGAGACTGGGCGGGAAGGGACGAGCAGTACTTC. Encoded protein: CSARDWAGRDEQYF. This chain uses TRBV20-1 with TRBJ2-7, with a possible D match to TRBD2 (6 bases). V was shortened by 0 bases and J by 5 bases, with 14 bases between the two germline ends. The CDR3 contains 14 residues. CDR1 DFQATT and CDR2 SNEGSKA come from the germline V gene (reference sequence).

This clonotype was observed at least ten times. CDR3 sequence: CASSPSREASEQFF. The CDR3 nucleotides are TGTGCCAGCAGCCCGTCTCGGGAAGCATCTGAGCAGTTCTTC. This sequence joins TRBV7-2 and TRBJ2-1; weak D call: TRBD2 (5 bases). Trimming stripped 5 bases from V and 9 bases from J, with 17 bases between. Germline assignment: CDR1 SGHTA and CDR2 FQGNSA. This CDR3 is 14 amino acids long.

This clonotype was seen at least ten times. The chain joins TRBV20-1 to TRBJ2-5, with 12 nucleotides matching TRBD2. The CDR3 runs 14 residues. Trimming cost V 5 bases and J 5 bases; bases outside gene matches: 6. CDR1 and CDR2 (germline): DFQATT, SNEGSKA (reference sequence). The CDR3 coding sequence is TGCAGTGCTCCTAGCGGGAGGGCCGGGGAGACCCAGTACTTC. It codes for CSAPSGRAGETQYF.

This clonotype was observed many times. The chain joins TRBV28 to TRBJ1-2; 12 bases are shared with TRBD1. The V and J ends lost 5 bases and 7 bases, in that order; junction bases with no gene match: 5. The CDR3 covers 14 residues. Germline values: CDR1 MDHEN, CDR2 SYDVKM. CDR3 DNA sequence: TGTGCCAGCAGTACTACGGGACAGGGGGCTGGCTACACCTTC. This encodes CASSTTGQGAGYTF.

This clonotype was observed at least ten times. DNA for the CDR3: TGTGCCAGCGCGGCGGGGGCCTACGAGCAGTACTTC. This gives the protein CASAAGAYEQYF. V and J are TRBV7-2 and TRBJ2-7; the match to TRBD2 covers 7 bases. CDR1 is SGHTA, CDR2 FQGNSA, per germline. Trimming removed 8 bases from V and 2 bases from J; junction bases left unmatched: 3. This CDR3 is built from 12 residues.